A selection of T cell receptor beta chains follows, all from one sample in a study of blood T cell repertoires in COVID-19. The table came from immunoSEQ multiplex PCR; TCRdb's copy has only in-frame clones and leaves some out. The sample lists roughly 120,000 clones, about 78% occurring once. The sample was peripheral blood. These receptors came from a human donor in a cohort sampled during active or convalescent COVID-19. Each CDR3 is given with its conserved first and last residue. Rows give clone size only sometimes, using once, few, many, or a class for an expanded clone.

v_call: TRBV5-6
clone_size: -
j_call: TRBJ1-3
cdr3_aa: CASTVRGTGNTIYF

v_call: TRBV7-9
clone_size: -
j_call: TRBJ1-1
cdr3_aa: CASSLDRTRNEAFF

v_call: TRBV7-3
clone_size: -
j_call: TRBJ2-7
cdr3_aa: CASSLDPPRGRQYF

v_call: TRBV21-1
clone_size: once
j_call: TRBJ1-2
cdr3_aa: CASGCGHHYGYTF

v_call: TRBV5-6
clone_size: few
j_call: TRBJ1-2
cdr3_aa: CASSLARTGESYGYTF

v_call: TRBV6-2/TRBV6-3
clone_size: once
j_call: TRBJ2-7
cdr3_aa: CASSYSIASHLREQYF

v_call: TRBV13
clone_size: -
j_call: TRBJ2-3
cdr3_aa: CASSPGLGGTDTQYF

v_call: TRBV7-8
clone_size: few
j_call: TRBJ2-7
cdr3_aa: CATGLRDRAYEQYF

v_call: TRBV11-2
clone_size: -
j_call: TRBJ1-6
cdr3_aa: CATRTTGSSSPLHF

v_call: TRBV11-2
clone_size: once
j_call: TRBJ1-2
cdr3_aa: CASSVDRDHGYTF

v_call: TRBV24-1
clone_size: -
j_call: TRBJ2-4
cdr3_aa: CATSEYDIQYF

v_call: TRBV14
clone_size: -
j_call: TRBJ2-3
cdr3_aa: CASSSGLAGGLTDTQYF

v_call: TRBV7-2
clone_size: -
j_call: TRBJ2-3
cdr3_aa: CASRYRDRGVGTDTQYF

v_call: TRBV6-2/TRBV6-3
clone_size: few
j_call: TRBJ2-4
cdr3_aa: CASSYGLAGAKNIQYF

v_call: TRBV19
clone_size: -
j_call: TRBJ2-1
cdr3_aa: CASSITGGLSYNEQFF

v_call: TRBV10-2
clone_size: -
j_call: TRBJ2-2
cdr3_aa: CASSESTYVGELFF

v_call: TRBV19
clone_size: -
j_call: TRBJ1-3
cdr3_aa: CASSASGNGNTIYF

v_call: TRBV5-1
clone_size: -
j_call: TRBJ1-1
cdr3_aa: CASSPLPGGTVSFF

v_call: TRBV6-1
clone_size: -
j_call: TRBJ2-5
cdr3_aa: CASSEGDRAIETQYF

v_call: TRBV6-5
clone_size: -
j_call: TRBJ1-4
cdr3_aa: CASSIGTAEKLFF

v_call: TRBV19
clone_size: -
j_call: TRBJ2-4
cdr3_aa: CASSIVTGRLAKNIQYF

v_call: TRBV4-2
clone_size: -
j_call: TRBJ1-2
cdr3_aa: CASSQDRGTGWGYTF

v_call: TRBV30
clone_size: -
j_call: TRBJ2-7
cdr3_aa: CAWMAYHVPSADFPMREQYF

v_call: TRBV5-6
clone_size: -
j_call: TRBJ2-7
cdr3_aa: CASSSVGIYEQYF

v_call: TRBV5-1
clone_size: -
j_call: TRBJ2-5
cdr3_aa: CASSLGGPWRAQETQYF

v_call: TRBV28
clone_size: -
j_call: TRBJ2-7
cdr3_aa: CASSSRTSRAYEQYF

v_call: TRBV14
clone_size: -
j_call: TRBJ1-5
cdr3_aa: CASSLGQGANQPQHF

v_call: TRBV6-6
clone_size: -
j_call: TRBJ2-7
cdr3_aa: CASRLKGEQYF

v_call: TRBV5-6
clone_size: -
j_call: TRBJ1-3
cdr3_aa: CASSSASGSGNTIYF

v_call: TRBV5-1
clone_size: -
j_call: TRBJ2-2
cdr3_aa: CASSRQGENTGELFF

v_call: TRBV20-1
clone_size: -
j_call: TRBJ1-1
cdr3_aa: CSASSGGRGTEAFF

v_call: TRBV9
clone_size: -
j_call: TRBJ2-4
cdr3_aa: CAGSEGTGNIQYF

v_call: TRBV6-5
clone_size: once
j_call: TRBJ2-1
cdr3_aa: CASRPGLAAPNEQFF

v_call: TRBV18
clone_size: -
j_call: TRBJ1-2
cdr3_aa: CASSRDRDPGYTF

v_call: TRBV19
clone_size: -
j_call: TRBJ2-5
cdr3_aa: CASSTGGQETQYF

v_call: TRBV18
clone_size: -
j_call: TRBJ2-5
cdr3_aa: CASSPGAGVQQETQYF

v_call: TRBV9
clone_size: -
j_call: TRBJ1-6
cdr3_aa: CASTNSPGTYNSPLHF

v_call: TRBV5-5
clone_size: -
j_call: TRBJ2-7
cdr3_aa: CASSLVTGTSSYEQYF

v_call: TRBV30
clone_size: -
j_call: TRBJ2-5
cdr3_aa: CAWSVLLSAQETQYF

v_call: TRBV6-6
clone_size: few
j_call: TRBJ1-4
cdr3_aa: CASRPPFREKLFF

v_call: TRBV4-2
clone_size: -
j_call: TRBJ2-1
cdr3_aa: CASSQEDNSYNEQFF

v_call: TRBV28
clone_size: -
j_call: TRBJ2-1
cdr3_aa: CASSPLGGGRALGQFF

v_call: TRBV11-2
clone_size: -
j_call: TRBJ1-6
cdr3_aa: CASSLGTGDSPLHF

v_call: TRBV3-1/TRBV3-2
clone_size: -
j_call: TRBJ2-3
cdr3_aa: CASSPDGTGLTDTQYF

v_call: TRBV4-3
clone_size: -
j_call: TRBJ1-2
cdr3_aa: CASRPGQEPIYGYTF

v_call: TRBV5-1
clone_size: -
j_call: TRBJ2-1
cdr3_aa: CASSIASGSWSYNEQFF